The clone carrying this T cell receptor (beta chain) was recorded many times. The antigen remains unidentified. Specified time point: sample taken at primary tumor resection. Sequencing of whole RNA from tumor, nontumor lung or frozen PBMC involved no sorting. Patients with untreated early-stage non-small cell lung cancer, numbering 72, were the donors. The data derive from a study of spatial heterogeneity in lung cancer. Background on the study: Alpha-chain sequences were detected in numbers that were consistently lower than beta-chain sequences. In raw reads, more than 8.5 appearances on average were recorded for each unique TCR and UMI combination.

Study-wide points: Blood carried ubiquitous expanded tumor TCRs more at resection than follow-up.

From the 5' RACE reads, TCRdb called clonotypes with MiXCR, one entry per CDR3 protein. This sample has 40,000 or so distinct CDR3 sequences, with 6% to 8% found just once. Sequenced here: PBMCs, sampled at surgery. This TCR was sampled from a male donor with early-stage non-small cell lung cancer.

Here the CDR3 DNA reads TGTGCCACCTCCAGGGGTCTGAGGAATGAGCAGTTCTTC. Amino acids: CATSRGLRNEQFF. The chain links TRBV6-5 to TRBJ2-1, with D possibly TRBD1 on 6 matching bases. Germline V gives CDR1 MNHEY, CDR2 SVGAGI. V was pared by 10 bases and J by 7 bases, with 17 bases between. This CDR3 has 13 residues.